The present T cell receptor beta chain was sequenced within a study of blood T cell repertoires in COVID-19. The sample holds one count of this clone. The assay was immunoSEQ multiplex PCR, and TCRdb's table has in-frame clones only and misses some. The table has about 160,000 clones, roughly 90% seen once; the top ten hold about 4.8%. The origin of this receptor is a man between 25 and 39 years old with COVID-19, enrolled during active disease. Sequencing was carried out using peripheral blood.

The CDR3 protein is CASSLLATQDTQYF. In DNA form, the CDR3 reads TGCGCCAGCAGCTTGCTGGCAACCCAAGATACGCAGTATTTT. The chain links TRBV5-1 to TRBJ2-3, with D uncertain. The germline V and J ends were trimmed by 1 base and 5 bases, with 11 bases remaining between them. Germline V gene data show CDR1 as SGHRS and CDR2 as YFSETQ. The CDR3 runs 14 residues. The whole variable domain, filled in from reference TRBV5-1 and TRBJ2-3, reads KAGVTQTPRYLIKTRGQQVTLSCSPISGHRSVSWYQQTPGQGLQFLFEYFSETQRNKGNFPGRFSGRQFSNSRSEMNVSTLELGDSALYLCASSLLATQDTQYFGPGTRLTVL.